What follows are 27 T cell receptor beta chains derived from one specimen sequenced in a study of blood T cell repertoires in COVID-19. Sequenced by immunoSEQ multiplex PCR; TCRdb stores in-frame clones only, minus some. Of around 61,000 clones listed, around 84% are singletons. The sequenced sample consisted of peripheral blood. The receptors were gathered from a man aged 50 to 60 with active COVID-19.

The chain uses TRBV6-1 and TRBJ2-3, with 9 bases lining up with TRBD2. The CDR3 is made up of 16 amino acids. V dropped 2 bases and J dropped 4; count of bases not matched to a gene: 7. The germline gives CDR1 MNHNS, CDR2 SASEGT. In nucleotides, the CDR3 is TGTGCCAGCAGTGAAAGGGGCGGGGGGGCACCAGATACGCAGTATTTT. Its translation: CASSERGGGAPDTQYF.

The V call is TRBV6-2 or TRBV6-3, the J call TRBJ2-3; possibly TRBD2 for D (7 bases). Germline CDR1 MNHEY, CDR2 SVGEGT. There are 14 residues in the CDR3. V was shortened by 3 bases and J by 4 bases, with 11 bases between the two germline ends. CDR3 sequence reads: CASSYGGGPDTQYF. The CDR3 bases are TGTGCCAGCAGTTATGGGGGGGGGCCAGATACGCAGTATTTT.

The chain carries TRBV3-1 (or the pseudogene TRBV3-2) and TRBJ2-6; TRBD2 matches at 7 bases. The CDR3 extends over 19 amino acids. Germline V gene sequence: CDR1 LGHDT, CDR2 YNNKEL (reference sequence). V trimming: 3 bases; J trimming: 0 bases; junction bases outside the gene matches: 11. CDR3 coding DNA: TGTGCCAGCAGCCAGGGCCGGGCTAGCGGTTACTCTGGGGCCAACGTCCTGACTTTC. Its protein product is CASSQGRASGYSGANVLTF.

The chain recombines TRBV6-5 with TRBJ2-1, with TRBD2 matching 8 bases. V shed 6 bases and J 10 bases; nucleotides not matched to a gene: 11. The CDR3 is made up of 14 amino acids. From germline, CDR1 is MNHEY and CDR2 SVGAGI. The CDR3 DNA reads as TGTGCCAGCAGCAGCGGGAGAAGAGTAGGCGAGCAGTTCTTC. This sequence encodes CASSSGRRVGEQFF.

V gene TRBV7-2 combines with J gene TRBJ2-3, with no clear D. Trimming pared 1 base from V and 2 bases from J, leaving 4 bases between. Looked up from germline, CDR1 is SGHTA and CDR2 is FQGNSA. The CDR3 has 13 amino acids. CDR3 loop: CASSLDITDTQYF. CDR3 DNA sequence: TGTGCCAGCAGCTTAGATATCACAGATACGCAGTATTTT. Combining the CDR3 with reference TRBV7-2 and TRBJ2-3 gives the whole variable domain GAGVSQSPSNKVTEKGKDVELRCDPISGHTALYWYRQSLGQGLEFLIYFQGNSAPDKSGLPSDRFSAERTGGSVSTLTIQRTQQEDSAVYLCASSLDITDTQYFGPGTRLTVL.

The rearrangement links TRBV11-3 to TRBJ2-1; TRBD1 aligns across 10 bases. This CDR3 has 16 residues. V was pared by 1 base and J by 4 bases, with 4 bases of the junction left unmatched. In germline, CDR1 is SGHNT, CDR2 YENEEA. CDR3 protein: CASSLAGTGVYNEQFF. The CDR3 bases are TGTGCCAGCAGCTTAGCAGGGACAGGGGTTTACAATGAGCAGTTCTTC.

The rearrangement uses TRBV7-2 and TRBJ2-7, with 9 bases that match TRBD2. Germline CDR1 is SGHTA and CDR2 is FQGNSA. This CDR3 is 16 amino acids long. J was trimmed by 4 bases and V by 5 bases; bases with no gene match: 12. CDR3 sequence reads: CASSPRAVAGVYEQYF. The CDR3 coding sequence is TGTGCCAGCAGCCCTAGGGCGGTAGCGGGAGTGTACGAGCAGTACTTC.

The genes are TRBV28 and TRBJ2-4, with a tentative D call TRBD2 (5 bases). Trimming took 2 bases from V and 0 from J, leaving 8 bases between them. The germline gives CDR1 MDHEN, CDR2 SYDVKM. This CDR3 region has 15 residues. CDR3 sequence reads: CASSLTGIAKNIQYF. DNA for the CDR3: TGTGCCAGCAGTTTAACGGGGATAGCCAAAAACATTCAGTACTTC.

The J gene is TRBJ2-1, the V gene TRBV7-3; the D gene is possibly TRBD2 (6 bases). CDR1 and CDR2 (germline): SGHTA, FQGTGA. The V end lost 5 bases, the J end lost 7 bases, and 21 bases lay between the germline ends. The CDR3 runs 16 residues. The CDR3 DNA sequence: TGTGCCAGCAGCACCCCCGAAGCGGGCGCCGGGAATGAGCAGTTCTTC. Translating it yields CASSTPEAGAGNEQFF.

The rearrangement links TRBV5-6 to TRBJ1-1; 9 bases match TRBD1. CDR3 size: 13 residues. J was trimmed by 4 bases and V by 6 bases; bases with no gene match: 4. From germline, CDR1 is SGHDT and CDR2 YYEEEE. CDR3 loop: CASIEQGATEAFF. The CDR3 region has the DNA TGTGCCAGCATCGAACAGGGGGCCACTGAAGCTTTCTTT.

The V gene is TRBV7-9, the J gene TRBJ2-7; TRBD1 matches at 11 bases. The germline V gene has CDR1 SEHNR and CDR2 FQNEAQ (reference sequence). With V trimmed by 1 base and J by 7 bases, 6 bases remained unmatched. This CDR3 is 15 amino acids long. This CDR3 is CASSLEGTGGREQYF. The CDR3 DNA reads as TGTGCCAGCAGCTTAGAGGGGACAGGGGGACGGGAGCAGTACTTC.

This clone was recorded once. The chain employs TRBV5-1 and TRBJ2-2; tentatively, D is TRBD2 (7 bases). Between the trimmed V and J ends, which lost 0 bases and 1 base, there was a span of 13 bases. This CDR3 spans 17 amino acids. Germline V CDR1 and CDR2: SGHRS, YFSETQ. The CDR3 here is CASSLVGGRENTGELFF. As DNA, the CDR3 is TGCGCCAGCAGCTTGGTGGGGGGGCGCGAGAACACCGGGGAGCTGTTTTTT.

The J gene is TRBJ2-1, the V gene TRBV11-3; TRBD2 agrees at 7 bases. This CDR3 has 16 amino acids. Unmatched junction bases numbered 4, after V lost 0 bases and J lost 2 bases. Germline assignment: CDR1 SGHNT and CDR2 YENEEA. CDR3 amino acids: CASSLDRAGAYNEQFF. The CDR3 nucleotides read TGTGCCAGCAGCTTAGATCGGGCGGGAGCCTACAATGAGCAGTTCTTC. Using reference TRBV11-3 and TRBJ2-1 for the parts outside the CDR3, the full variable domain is EAGVVQSPRYKIIEKKQPVAFWCNPISGHNTLYWYLQNLGQGPELLIRYENEEAVDDSQLPKDRFSAERLKGVDSTLKIQPAELGDSAVYLCASSLDRAGAYNEQFFGPGTRLTVL.

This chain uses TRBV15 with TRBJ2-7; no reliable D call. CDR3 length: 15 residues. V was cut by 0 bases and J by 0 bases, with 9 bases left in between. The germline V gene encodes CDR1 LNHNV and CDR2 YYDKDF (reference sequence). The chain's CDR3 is CATSRDRSRSYEQYF. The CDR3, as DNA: TGTGCCACCAGCAGAGATCGCAGTCGCTCCTACGAGCAGTACTTC.

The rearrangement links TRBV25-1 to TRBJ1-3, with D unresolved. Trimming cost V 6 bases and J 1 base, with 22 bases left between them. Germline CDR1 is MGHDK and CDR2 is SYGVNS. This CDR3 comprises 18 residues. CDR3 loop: CASSERREGRPSGNTIYF. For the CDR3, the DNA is TGTGCCAGCAGCGAGCGAAGGGAGGGTCGCCCTTCTGGAAACACCATATATTTT.

The CDR3 nucleotides read TGTGCCAGCAGCCCGGTGGGAGGCGTCACTGAAGCTTTCTTT. It is translated as CASSPVGGVTEAFF. This rearrangement joins TRBV7-3 to TRBJ1-1; D is undetermined. Trimming left V 5 bases short and J 4 bases short, with 14 bases between. Per germline, CDR1 SGHTA and CDR2 FQGTGA. The CDR3 is made up of 14 amino acids.

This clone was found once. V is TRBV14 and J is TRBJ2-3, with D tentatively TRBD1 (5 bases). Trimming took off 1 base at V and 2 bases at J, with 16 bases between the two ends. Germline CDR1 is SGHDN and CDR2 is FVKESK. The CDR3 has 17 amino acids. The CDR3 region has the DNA TGTGCCAGCAGCCAAGTCCCTGGCAGGGCCCTCACAGATACGCAGTATTTT. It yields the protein CASSQVPGRALTDTQYF.

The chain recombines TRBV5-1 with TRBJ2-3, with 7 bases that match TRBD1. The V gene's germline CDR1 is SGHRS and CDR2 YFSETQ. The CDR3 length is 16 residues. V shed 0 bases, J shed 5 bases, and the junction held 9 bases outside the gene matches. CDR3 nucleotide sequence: TGCGCCAGCAGCTTGGGAAGGGCAGGGGGAGAAGATACGCAGTATTTT. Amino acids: CASSLGRAGGEDTQYF.

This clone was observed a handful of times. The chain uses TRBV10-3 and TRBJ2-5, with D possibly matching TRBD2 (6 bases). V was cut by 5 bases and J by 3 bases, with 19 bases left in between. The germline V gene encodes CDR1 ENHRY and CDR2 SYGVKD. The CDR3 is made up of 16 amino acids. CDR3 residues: CAISPSGGDGEETQYF. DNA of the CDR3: TGTGCCATCAGTCCTTCTGGAGGGGACGGCGAAGAGACCCAGTACTTC.

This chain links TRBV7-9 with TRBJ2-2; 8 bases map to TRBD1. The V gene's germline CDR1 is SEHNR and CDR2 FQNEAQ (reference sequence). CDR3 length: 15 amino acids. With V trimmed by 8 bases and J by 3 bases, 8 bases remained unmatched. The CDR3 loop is CASGRTGGDTGELFF. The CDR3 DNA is TGTGCCAGCGGCCGAACAGGGGGAGACACCGGGGAGCTGTTTTTT.

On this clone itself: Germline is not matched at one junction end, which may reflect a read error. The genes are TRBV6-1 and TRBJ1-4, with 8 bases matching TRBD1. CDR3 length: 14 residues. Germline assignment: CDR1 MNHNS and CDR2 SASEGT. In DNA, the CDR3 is TGTGCCAGCAGCGAAGACAGGGGTGGGGAAAAACTGTTTTTT. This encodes CASSEDRGGEKLFF.

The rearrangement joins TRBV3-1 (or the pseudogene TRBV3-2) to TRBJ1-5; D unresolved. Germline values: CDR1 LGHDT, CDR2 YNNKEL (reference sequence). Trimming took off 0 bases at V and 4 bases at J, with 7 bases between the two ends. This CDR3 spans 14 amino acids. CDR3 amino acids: CASSQDEGNQPQHF. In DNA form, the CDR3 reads TGTGCCAGCAGCCAAGATGAGGGAAATCAGCCCCAGCATTTT.

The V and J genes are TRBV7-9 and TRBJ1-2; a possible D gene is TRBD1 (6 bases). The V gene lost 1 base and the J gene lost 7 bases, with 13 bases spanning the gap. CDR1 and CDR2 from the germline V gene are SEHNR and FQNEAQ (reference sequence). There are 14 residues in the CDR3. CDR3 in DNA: TGTGCCAGCAGCTTAGTCTTGGCAGGGGTTGGCTACACCTTC. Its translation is CASSLVLAGVGYTF.

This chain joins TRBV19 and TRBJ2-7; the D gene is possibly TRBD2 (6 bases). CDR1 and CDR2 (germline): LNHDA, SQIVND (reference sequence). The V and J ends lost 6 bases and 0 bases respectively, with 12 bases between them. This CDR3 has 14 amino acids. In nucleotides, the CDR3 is TGTGCCAGTAGGCAGCGGGCAATCTCCTACGAGCAGTACTTC. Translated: CASRQRAISYEQYF.

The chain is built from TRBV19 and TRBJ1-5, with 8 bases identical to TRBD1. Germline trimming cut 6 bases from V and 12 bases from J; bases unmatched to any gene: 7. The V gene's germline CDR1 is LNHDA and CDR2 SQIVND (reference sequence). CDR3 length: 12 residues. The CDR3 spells CASRTGGSHQHF. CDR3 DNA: TGTGCCAGTAGAACAGGGGGGTCCCACCAGCATTTT.

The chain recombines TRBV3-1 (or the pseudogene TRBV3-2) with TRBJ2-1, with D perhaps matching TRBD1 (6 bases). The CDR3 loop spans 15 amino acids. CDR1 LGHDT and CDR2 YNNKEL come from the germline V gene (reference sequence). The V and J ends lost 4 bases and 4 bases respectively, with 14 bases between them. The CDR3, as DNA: TGTGCCAGCAGCCCGGGACCGCAGGGGTACAATGAGCAGTTCTTC. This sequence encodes CASSPGPQGYNEQFF.

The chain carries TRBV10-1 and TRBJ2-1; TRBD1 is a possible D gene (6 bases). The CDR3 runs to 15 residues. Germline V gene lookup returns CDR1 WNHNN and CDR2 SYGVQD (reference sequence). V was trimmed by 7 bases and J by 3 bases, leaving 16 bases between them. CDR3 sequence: CASTPYKGHYNEQFF. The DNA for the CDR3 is TGCGCCAGCACCCCCTACAAGGGACACTACAATGAGCAGTTCTTC.